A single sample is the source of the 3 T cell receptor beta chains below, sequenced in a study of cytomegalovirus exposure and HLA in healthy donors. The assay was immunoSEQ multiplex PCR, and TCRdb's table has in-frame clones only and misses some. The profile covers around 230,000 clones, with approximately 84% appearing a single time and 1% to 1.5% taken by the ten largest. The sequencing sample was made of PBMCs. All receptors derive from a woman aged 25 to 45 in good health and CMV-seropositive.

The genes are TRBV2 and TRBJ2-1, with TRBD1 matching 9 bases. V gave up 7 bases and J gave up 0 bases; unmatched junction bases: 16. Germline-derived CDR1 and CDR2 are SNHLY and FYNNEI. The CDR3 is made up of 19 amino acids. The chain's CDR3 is CASIGTGKSEIPSYNEQFF. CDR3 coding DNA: TGTGCCAGCATAGGGACAGGGAAATCGGAAATCCCCTCCTACAATGAGCAGTTCTTC.

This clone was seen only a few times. The DNA for the CDR3 is TGTGCCAGCAGAGAGGGGTCAGGGGTCATCGCCTACGAGCAGTACTTC. Its translation: CASREGSGVIAYEQYF. The V call is TRBV5-6, the J call TRBJ2-7, with a tentative D call TRBD1 (6 bases). The CDR3 is 16 residues long. The V and J ends lost 5 bases and 2 bases respectively, with 20 bases between them. The germline CDR1 and CDR2 sequences are SGHDT and YYEEEE.

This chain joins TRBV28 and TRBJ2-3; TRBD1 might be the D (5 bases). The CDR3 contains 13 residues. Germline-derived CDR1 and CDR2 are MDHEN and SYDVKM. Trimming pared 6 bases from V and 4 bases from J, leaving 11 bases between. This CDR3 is CASRNRSPDTQYF. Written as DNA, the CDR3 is TGTGCCAGCAGAAACAGGTCACCAGATACGCAGTATTTT. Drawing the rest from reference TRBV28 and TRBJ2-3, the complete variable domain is DVKVTQSSRYLVKRTGEKVFLECVQDMDHENMFWYRQDPGLGLRLIYFSYDVKMKEKGDIPEGYSVSREKKERFSLILESASTNQTSMYLCASRNRSPDTQYFGPGTRLTVL.